One sample yielded the 13 T cell receptor beta chains listed below, sequenced in a study of cytomegalovirus exposure and HLA in healthy donors. The PCR ran on 60 Vbeta and 13 Jbeta primers. Repertoires were generated with immunoSEQ multiplex PCR, while TCRdb's copy carries only in-frame clones and drops some. The table shows 90,000 to 140,000 clones, with 13% to 15% occurring only once. The sample comprised PBMCs. The receptor set was obtained from a female donor in good health and CMV-seronegative.

The chain links TRBV2 to TRBJ2-3, with 8 positions matching TRBD2. Losses at the gene ends were 2 bases for V and 1 base for J; bases not matched to a gene: 5. Germline lookup yields CDR1 SNHLY and CDR2 FYNNEI. This CDR3 is 16 amino acids long. CDR3 loop: CASSERRGGRTDTQYF. CDR3 in DNA: TGTGCCAGCAGTGAAAGACGGGGGGGCCGCACAGATACGCAGTATTTT.

This clone has more than one count but fewer than ten. The chain links TRBV5-1 to TRBJ2-5; 7 positions agree with TRBD2. After removal of 2 bases from V and 5 bases from J, the junction contained 18 bases not matched to a gene. The CDR3 spans 18 residues. Germline assignment: CDR1 SGHRS and CDR2 YFSETQ. In DNA form, the CDR3 reads TGCGCCAGCAGCTTCTTGGCCCGGGGAGGGCTCGCTACCGAGACCCAGTACTTC. Translation gives CASSFLARGGLATETQYF.

This clone appeared a few times. The chain employs TRBV28 and TRBJ2-2, with 11 bases lining up with TRBD1. Trimming at V came to 3 bases and at J to 4 bases, leaving 4 bases not matched to a gene. Germline V lookup: CDR1 MDHEN, CDR2 SYDVKM. The CDR3 length is 16 residues. CDR3 loop: CASSFSGTGGTGELFF. Written as DNA, the CDR3 is TGTGCCAGCAGTTTTTCCGGGACAGGGGGCACCGGGGAGCTGTTTTTT.

This clone was counted a few times. In the same sample, other DNA sequences code for this CDR3. The chain combines TRBV6-6 with TRBJ2-7, with a possible D match to TRBD1 (6 bases). Germline assignment: CDR1 MNHNY and CDR2 SVGAGI (reference sequence). The V end was cut by 2 bases, the J end by 3 bases, with 17 bases between. The CDR3 contains 16 residues. CDR3: CASSYPDRTWSYEQYF. The CDR3 nucleotides read TGTGCCAGCAGTTACCCAGACAGGACATGGAGCTACGAGCAGTACTTC.

This clone was picked up a small number of times. The rearrangement uses TRBV6-5 and TRBJ1-3; weak D call: TRBD1 (5 bases). The CDR3 runs 15 residues. The V and J ends lost 6 bases and 2 bases respectively, with 14 bases between them. Germline values: CDR1 MNHEY, CDR2 SVGAGI. In DNA, the CDR3 is TGTGCCAGCAGCTACGCGGGGGGGACTGGAAACACCATATATTTT. Translation gives CASSYAGGTGNTIYF.

The CDR3 sequence: CASSFRGRNQPQHF. The DNA of the CDR3 is TGTGCCAGCAGTTTTAGAGGGAGGAATCAGCCCCAGCATTTT. The V call is TRBV28, the J call TRBJ1-5; no reliable D call. The CDR3 is 14 residues long. Germline CDR1 MDHEN, CDR2 SYDVKM. V lost 3 bases and J 4 bases, leaving 10 bases between the germline ends.

This clone was counted between two and nine times. The V and J genes are TRBV5-4 and TRBJ2-7, with D perhaps TRBD2 (5 bases). The CDR3 totals 14 residues. Germline V gene sequence: CDR1 SGHNT, CDR2 YYREEE (reference sequence). V was trimmed by 1 base and J by 2 bases, leaving 10 bases between them. CDR3 in amino acids: CASSLYGVTYEQYF. CDR3 nucleotide sequence: TGTGCCAGCAGCTTGTACGGGGTAACCTACGAGCAGTACTTC.

A few counts support this clone. V usage is TRBV5-4 and J usage is TRBJ2-3, with TRBD2 matching over 7 bases. The V and J ends lost 6 bases and 0 bases, in that order; junction bases with no gene match: 7. CDR3 length equals 15 residues. Germline CDR1 SGHNT, CDR2 YYREEE (reference sequence). The CDR3 protein is CASTLGGSSTDTQYF. CDR3 DNA: TGTGCCAGCACCCTTGGCGGGAGCAGCACAGATACGCAGTATTTT.

This clone was picked up a small number of times. CDR3 in amino acids: CASSPLPTGGEGNTIYF. In DNA, the CDR3 is TGTGCCAGCAGCCCACTACCGACAGGGGGAGAAGGAAACACCATATATTTT. This chain joins TRBV7-6 and TRBJ1-3, with 9 bases aligning to TRBD1. V shed 5 bases, J shed 4 bases, and the junction held 12 bases outside the gene matches. From germline, CDR1 is SGHVS and CDR2 FNYEAQ. There are 17 residues in the CDR3.

This clone was observed a handful of times. The V call is TRBV5-1, the J call TRBJ1-1, with D hard to call. V lost 0 bases and J lost 2, with 11 bases in between. Germline-derived CDR1 and CDR2 are SGHRS and YFSETQ. The CDR3 has 15 amino acids. The CDR3 DNA reads TGCGCCAGCAGCTTGGGGGTAGGACTAAACACTGAAGCTTTCTTT. It is translated as CASSLGVGLNTEAFF.

The V call is TRBV5-4, the J call TRBJ2-3, with D tentatively TRBD2 (5 bases). Trimming stripped 1 base from V and 6 bases from J, with 9 bases between. The CDR3 covers 13 residues. Germline values: CDR1 SGHNT, CDR2 YYREEE (reference sequence). CDR3 bases: TGTGCCAGCAGCTTGCGAGGGAACGATACGCAGTATTTT. Translation: CASSLRGNDTQYF.

The table lists this clone with a few counts. This chain joins TRBV5-6 and TRBJ1-3; D is unresolved. The CDR3 length is 15 residues. Trimming took off 3 bases at V and 0 bases at J, with 10 bases between the two ends. Per the germline V gene, CDR1 is SGHDT and CDR2 is YYEEEE. The chain's CDR3 is CASSSYPSSGNTIYF. The CDR3 nucleotides read TGTGCCAGCAGCTCATACCCGAGCTCTGGAAACACCATATATTTT.

This clone was detected a few times. The rearrangement uses TRBV28 and TRBJ2-3, with D possibly TRBD2 on 6 matching bases. Germline-derived CDR1 and CDR2 are MDHEN and SYDVKM. CDR3 length: 14 amino acids. Trimming shortened V by 8 bases and J by 5 bases, and 17 bases separated the two germline ends. This CDR3 is CASLRQGGRDTQYF. The DNA of the CDR3 is TGTGCCAGCCTGCGGCAGGGAGGACGAGATACGCAGTATTTT. Full variable domain (outside the CDR3, taken from reference TRBV28 and TRBJ2-3): DVKVTQSSRYLVKRTGEKVFLECVQDMDHENMFWYRQDPGLGLRLIYFSYDVKMKEKGDIPEGYSVSREKKERFSLILESASTNQTSMYLCASLRQGGRDTQYFGPGTRLTVL.